Listed below are T cell receptor beta chains from one sample, sequenced in a study of blood T cell repertoires in COVID-19. The assay was immunoSEQ multiplex PCR, and TCRdb's table has in-frame clones only and misses some. The sample records over 130,000 clones, roughly four fifths being singletons. The sample comprised peripheral blood. The receptors were gathered from a woman aged 45-59 years with active or convalescent COVID-19. CDR3s include the opening cysteine and the closing phenylalanine or tryptophan. The D gene is left open where the match is weak. The size entry is marked missing in some rows and otherwise reads once, few, many or a size class.

j_call | clone_size | d_call | v_call | cdr3_nt | cdr3_aa
TRBJ1-2 | . | TRBD1 | TRBV6-5 | TGTGCCAGCACCGCATCAGGGGGCCTCTATGGCTACACCTTC | CASTASGGLYGYTF
TRBJ1-6 | . | . | TRBV7-9 | TGTGCCAGCAGCTTTGGGGCGACGAATTCACCCCTCCACTTT | CASSFGATNSPLHF
TRBJ1-6 | . | . | TRBV2 | TGTGCCAGCAGTGAAGGGGGGGTTCGGGGTTCACCCCTCCACTTT | CASSEGGVRGSPLHF
TRBJ1-1 | . | . | TRBV12-5 | TGTGCTAGTGGTTTGGTACCAGAGACTTCCGGGACTGAAGCTTTCTTT | CASGLVPETSGTEAFF
TRBJ2-5 | . | . | TRBV6-2/TRBV6-3 | TGTGCCAGCAGTTACTCTTCCGTCTCCGGGGAGACCCAGTACTTC | CASSYSSVSGETQYF
TRBJ1-5 | once | . | TRBV4-1 | TGCGCCAGCAGCCAAGAAGCGGGTTATAGCAATCAGCCCCAGCATTTT | CASSQEAGYSNQPQHF
TRBJ2-2 | few | TRBD1 | TRBV6-2/TRBV6-3 | TGTGCCAGCAGTCACGGACAGGGGGAGCTCACCGGGGAGCTGTTTTTT | CASSHGQGELTGELFF
TRBJ2-1 | . | TRBD2 | TRBV29-1 | TGCAGCGTTGAAGCTGGCGGGGGGAGTCAGCAGTTCTTC | CSVEAGGGSQQFF
TRBJ1-2 | . | . | TRBV2 | TGTGCCAGCAGCCTGGGGAGGTATAGGGGCTACACCTTC | CASSLGRYRGYTF
TRBJ2-3 | medium-sized | TRBD1 | TRBV7-2 | TGTGCCAGCAGCCCTACAGGGGCAGATACGCAGTATTTT | CASSPTGADTQYF
TRBJ1-3 | . | TRBD1 | TRBV6-2/TRBV6-3 | TGTGCCAGCAGTCGACAGGGGACGGGTGGAAACACCATATATTTT | CASSRQGTGGNTIYF
TRBJ1-6 | . | . | TRBV9 | TGTGCCAGCAGCCAAACAGGGCCGCGGTCACCCCTCCACTTT | CASSQTGPRSPLHF
TRBJ2-7 | . | . | TRBV7-8 | TGTGCCAGCAGCTTCCCAGGCGCGGGGAACGACGAGCAGTACTTC | CASSFPGAGNDEQYF
TRBJ2-2 | many | . | TRBV6-5 | TGTGCCAGCACTCGACAACCGAAGAACACCGGGGAGCTGTTTTTT | CASTRQPKNTGELFF
TRBJ1-1 | once | . | TRBV6-5 | TGTGCCAGCAGTCCTTTCACAGGGATGAACACTGAAGCTTTCTTT | CASSPFTGMNTEAFF
TRBJ2-3 | . | TRBD2 | TRBV7-6 | TGTGCCAGCAGCTTAGTAGCGGGGGCCACAGATACGCAGTATTTT | CASSLVAGATDTQYF
TRBJ1-1 | . | TRBD1 | TRBV30 | TGTGCCTGGACCAAATCCAGGACAGGGGCAATTACGGCAGCTTTCTTT | CAWTKSRTGAITAAFF
TRBJ2-7 | . | . | TRBV19 | TGTGCCAGTAGTCGGAGGGGCGATATGTACTACGAGCAGTACTTC | CASSRRGDMYYEQYF
TRBJ2-1 | . | TRBD2 | TRBV5-6 | TGTGCCAGCAGCCGGGGGGGGCCGGCGGATGAGCAGTTCTTC | CASSRGGPADEQFF
TRBJ1-4 | . | . | TRBV9 | TGTGCCAGCAGCGTAGTTCCTCTAACAGGGTTAACTAATGAAAAACTGTTTTTT | CASSVVPLTGLTNEKLFF
TRBJ2-7 | . | TRBD1 | TRBV7-9 | TGTGCCAGCAGCCCCCGACAGGGAGCCTCCTACGAGCAGTACTTC | CASSPRQGASYEQYF
TRBJ1-6 | . | . | TRBV7-2 | TGTGCCAGCAGCCGGGACACATCGAGCTCCTATAATTCACCCCTCCACTTT | CASSRDTSSSYNSPLHF
TRBJ2-3 | . | TRBD2 | TRBV7-9 | TGTGCCAGCAGTTTCAGCGGGAGAATAGATACGCAGTATTTT | CASSFSGRIDTQYF
TRBJ2-3 | . | . | TRBV7-2 | TGTGCCAGCAGCTCTGGGGGGGGCCGGCATACGCAGTATTTT | CASSSGGGRHTQYF
TRBJ2-2 | once | TRBD1 | TRBV18 | TGTGCCAGCTCCTATGGACAGGGGGCAACCGGGGAGCTGTTTTTT | CASSYGQGATGELFF
TRBJ1-2 | few | TRBD1 | TRBV5-5 | TGTGCCAGCAGCCCCACAGGGGGTCATGGCTACACCTTC | CASSPTGGHGYTF
TRBJ2-3 | . | . | TRBV5-6 | TGTGCCAGCAGCTTTCAGGGGACCACAGATACGCAGTATTTT | CASSFQGTTDTQYF
TRBJ1-5 | . | TRBD1 | TRBV6-5 | TGTGCCAGCAGTTACGACAGGGGTGGTCAGCCCCAGCATTTT | CASSYDRGGQPQHF
TRBJ1-1 | . | . | TRBV19 | TGTGCCAGTAACCGTGGGTTCGGGACTGAAGCTTTCTTT | CASNRGFGTEAFF
TRBJ2-1 | . | TRBD2 | TRBV3-1/TRBV3-2 | TGTGCCAGCAGCCAACTAAGCGGGGGAACTTACAATGAGCAGTTCTTC | CASSQLSGGTYNEQFF
TRBJ2-2 | few | TRBD2 | TRBV7-8 | TGTGCCAGCAGCTTAGAGCGTAGCGGGAGGTCCACCGGGGAGCTGTTTTTT | CASSLERSGRSTGELFF
TRBJ2-5 | once | . | TRBV19 | TGTGCCAGTAGTATGAGCCACCAAGAGACCCAGTACTTC | CASSMSHQETQYF
TRBJ1-1 | . | . | TRBV9 | TGTGCCAGCAGCGTATATTACGGGAACACTGAAGCTTTCTTT | CASSVYYGNTEAFF
TRBJ1-1 | . | . | TRBV4-1 | TGCGCCAGCAGCCAGGGACATCGGAACACTGAAGCTTTCTTT | CASSQGHRNTEAFF
TRBJ2-5 | . | TRBD1 | TRBV28 | TGTGCCAGCAGCACAGGGGGCCAAGAGACCCAGTACTTC | CASSTGGQETQYF
TRBJ2-7 | . | TRBD2 | TRBV7-2 | TGTGCCAGCAGCTTATCTCAGGGAGGGCATTCCTACGAGCAGTACTTC | CASSLSQGGHSYEQYF